The 23 T cell receptor beta chains given below trace back to one sample, sequenced in a study of T cells in Graves' hyperthyroidism and ophthalmopathy. Using RNA transcripts as the source, TCR beta CDR3 regions were amplified. In the first-round RT-PCR of the TCR CDR3, the HTBI primer set was used. Using its own MiXCR run on the multiplex PCR reads, TCRdb lists one record per CDR3 protein. The top ten clones hold approximately 12% of a sample with 500,000 to 650,000 distinct CDR3 sequences, more than 14% of them seen once. Sequences were obtained from blood. These receptors all come from a woman aged 45-65 years with Graves' ophthalmopathy.

J is TRBJ1-1 and V is TRBV30, with D tentatively TRBD1 (6 bases). The CDR3 consists of 15 residues. Germline V lookup: CDR1 GTSNPN, CDR2 SVGIG (reference sequence). Trimming stripped 5 bases from V and 0 bases from J, with 16 bases between. CDR3 in amino acids: CAWGRDTPLNTEAFF. Here the CDR3 DNA reads TGTGCCTGGGGCCGGGACACCCCACTGAACACTGAAGCTTTCTTT.

This clonotype appeared many times. The chain uses TRBV6-2 or TRBV6-3 and TRBJ2-3; a weak D match, TRBD1 (6 bases). The CDR3 runs to 14 residues. Trimming took off 4 bases at V and 2 bases at J, with 10 bases between the two ends. Germline V CDR1 and CDR2: MNHEY, SVGEGT. The CDR3 region has the DNA TGTGCCAGCAGTTCGCAGGGGATCACAGATACGCAGTATTTT. It is translated as CASSSQGITDTQYF.

This clonotype has a handful of counts. J is TRBJ1-5 and V is TRBV6-2 or TRBV6-3, with D possibly TRBD1 on 6 matching bases. V lost 0 bases and J 6 bases, leaving 15 bases between the germline ends. The germline gives CDR1 MNHEY, CDR2 SVGEGT. This CDR3 comprises 16 residues. CDR3 sequence: CASSYSSIKGGQPQHF. As DNA, the CDR3 is TGTGCCAGCAGTTACTCGTCGATTAAAGGGGGTCAGCCCCAGCATTTT.

This clonotype appeared many times. This chain joins TRBV5-6 and TRBJ1-4; tentatively, D is TRBD1 (5 bases). The CDR3 length is 15 residues. V was trimmed by 0 bases and J by 8 bases, leaving 14 bases between them. CDR1 and CDR2 (germline): SGHDT, YYEEEE. Written as DNA, the CDR3 is TGTGCCAGCAGCTTGGGGAGGGGAAGGATCGAAAAACTGTTTTTT. It codes for CASSLGRGRIEKLFF.

This clonotype occurred many times. The rearrangement links TRBV29-1 to TRBJ2-7, with a tentative D call TRBD2 (6 bases). The germline gives CDR1 SQVTM, CDR2 ANQGSEA. The germline V and J ends were trimmed by 0 bases and 2 bases, with 14 bases remaining between them. The CDR3 is 15 residues long. In DNA form, the CDR3 reads TGCAGCGTTGAAGATAGCGGACTCGGGACCTACGAGCAGTACTTC. It yields the protein CSVEDSGLGTYEQYF.

This clonotype was observed many times. The V gene is TRBV28, the J gene TRBJ1-5; TRBD1 aligns across 7 bases. The germline gives CDR1 MDHEN, CDR2 SYDVKM. This CDR3 region has 17 residues. The ends lost 3 bases at V and 7 bases at J; junction bases unmatched: 15. The chain's CDR3 is CASSLTFGTDIEQPQHF. CDR3 DNA: TGTGCCAGCAGTTTGACTTTCGGGACAGATATTGAGCAGCCCCAGCATTTT.

This clonotype was counted ten times or more. The chain is built from TRBV5-1 and TRBJ1-2; D is unresolved. The CDR3 is 14 residues long. Trimming stripped 1 base from V and 4 bases from J, with 11 bases between. Germline V lookup: CDR1 SGHRS, CDR2 YFSETQ. The CDR3 DNA reads TGCGCCAGCAGCTTGACCGGTACCGGCTATGGCTACACCTTC. Translating it yields CASSLTGTGYGYTF.

This clonotype was seen many times. The rearrangement uses TRBV20-1 and TRBJ1-5; no clear D gene. Germline CDR1 reads DFQATT; CDR2 reads SNEGSKA (reference sequence). This CDR3 has 13 amino acids. Trimming stripped 3 bases from V and 5 bases from J, with 11 bases between. The CDR3 sequence: CSASVGRDQPQHF. The CDR3 nucleotides are TGCAGTGCTAGTGTCGGGAGAGATCAGCCCCAGCATTTT.

This clonotype appeared a few times. A read error is possible here, since a much larger clone lies one base away. The V gene is TRBV20-1, the J gene TRBJ2-1, with D unclear. V was shortened by 5 bases and J by 0 bases, with 14 bases between the two germline ends. The CDR3 runs 15 residues. Looked up from germline, CDR1 is DFQATT and CDR2 is SNEGSKA (reference sequence). CDR3: CSAALTSSSYNEQFF. CDR3 nucleotides: TGCAGTGCTGCATTAACCTCTAGCTCCTACAATGAGCAGTTCTTC.

This clonotype was seen many times. The chain recombines TRBV20-1 with TRBJ2-1; maybe TRBD2 (5 bases). CDR1 and CDR2 from the germline V gene are DFQATT and SNEGSKA (reference sequence). This CDR3 is built from 14 residues. Trimming shortened V by 0 bases and J by 9 bases, and 15 bases separated the two germline ends. CDR3: CSARDRGSRGEQFF. CDR3 nucleotides: TGCAGTGCTAGAGATCGAGGGAGCCGGGGTGAGCAGTTCTTC.

This clonotype was observed many times. The rearrangement joins TRBV6-1 to TRBJ1-4; 9 nucleotides align to TRBD1. The ends lost 7 bases at V and 7 bases at J; junction bases unmatched: 7. Germline CDR1 reads MNHNS; CDR2 reads SASEGT. The CDR3 has 14 amino acids. CDR3 sequence (DNA): TGTGCCAGCACCCCCGGGACAGGGTTTGAAAAACTGTTTTTT. This gives the protein CASTPGTGFEKLFF.

The genes are TRBV20-1 and TRBJ2-1, with no clear D. The germline V gene has CDR1 DFQATT and CDR2 SNEGSKA (reference sequence). V dropped 3 bases and J dropped 3 bases, with 6 bases sitting between them. There are 12 residues in the CDR3. CDR3 protein: CSASPLYNEQFF. DNA for the CDR3: TGCAGTGCTAGTCCCCTCTACAATGAGCAGTTCTTC.

This clonotype has just a few counts. The chain carries TRBV12-3 or TRBV12-4 and TRBJ2-2; tentatively, D is TRBD2 (5 bases). This CDR3 region has 13 residues. V dropped 2 bases and J dropped 7 bases, with 8 bases sitting between them. CDR3 DNA sequence: TGTGCCAGCAGTTTATTAGAGGGCGGGGAGCTGTTTTTT. This sequence encodes CASSLLEGGELFF.

This clonotype was detected ten times or more. The DNA of the CDR3 is TGTGCCAGCAGTCCTTTTGGGACTAACTATGGCTACACCTTC. Translating gives CASSPFGTNYGYTF. The genes are TRBV12-3 or TRBV12-4 and TRBJ1-2; D not resolved. The CDR3 loop spans 14 amino acids. V lost 5 bases to trimming and J lost 0 bases, with 10 bases between them.

This clonotype was found many times. The chain recombines TRBV7-3 with TRBJ2-1, with D possibly TRBD2 on 6 matching bases. V lost 5 bases and J lost 8, with 16 bases in between. The CDR3 is made up of 14 amino acids. Germline CDR1 reads SGHTA; CDR2 reads FQGTGA. The CDR3 nucleotides read TGTGCCAGCAGCGCAAGATCTAGCGTTCATGAGCAGTTCTTC. This codes for CASSARSSVHEQFF.

This clonotype was counted between two and nine times. This sequence joins TRBV6-2 or TRBV6-3 and TRBJ2-7; 8 nucleotides agree with TRBD2. Germline-derived CDR1 and CDR2 are MNHEY and SVGEGT. V shed 0 bases, J shed 5 bases, and the junction held 6 bases outside the gene matches. The CDR3 totals 15 residues. CDR3 amino acids: CASSYSRAGVDEQYF. The CDR3 DNA is TGTGCCAGCAGTTACTCGAGAGCGGGAGTGGACGAGCAGTACTTC.

The table lists this clonotype with many counts. V is TRBV30 and J is TRBJ2-5; 9 positions match TRBD1. There are 15 residues in the CDR3. V trimming: 0 bases; J trimming: 5 bases; junction bases outside the gene matches: 7. Germline V gene data show CDR1 as GTSNPN and CDR2 as SVGIG (reference sequence). The CDR3 DNA follows: TGTGCCTGGAGTGTACCGGGTGACAGGGGGGAGACCCAGTACTTC. Translating it yields CAWSVPGDRGETQYF. Looking up the rest from reference TRBV30 and TRBJ2-5 gives the full variable domain: SQTIHQWPATLVQPVGSPLSLECTVEGTSNPNLYWYRQAAGRGLQLLFYSVGIGQISSEVPQNLSASRPQDRQFILSSKKLLLSDSGFYLCAWSVPGDRGETQYFGPGTRLLVL.

This clonotype was counted many times. The V gene is TRBV3-1, the J gene TRBJ2-5, with D unclear. V was pared by 4 bases and J by 4 bases, with 7 bases between. This CDR3 has 12 amino acids. Germline lookup yields CDR1 LGHDT and CDR2 YNNKEL (reference sequence). CDR3 nucleotide sequence: TGTGCCAGCAGCCCCCTGGCAGAGACCCAGTACTTC. Translation: CASSPLAETQYF.

This clonotype was counted ten times or more. This CDR3 is CASSQGDNTDTQYF. CDR3 coding DNA: TGTGCCAGCAGCCAAGGGGACAACACAGATACGCAGTATTTT. This chain joins TRBV3-1 and TRBJ2-3; TRBD1 is a possible D gene (6 bases). The V end was cut by 1 base, the J end by 2 bases, with 7 bases between. Per the germline V gene, CDR1 is LGHDT and CDR2 is YNNKEL (reference sequence). This CDR3 is built from 14 residues.

This clonotype was counted many times. For the CDR3, the DNA is TGTGCCAGCAACCTCCAGACAGGAGACTACGAGCAGTACTTC. Translation: CASNLQTGDYEQYF. J is TRBJ2-7 and V is TRBV28; perhaps TRBD1 as D (6 bases). CDR1 MDHEN and CDR2 SYDVKM come from the germline V gene. This CDR3 is 14 amino acids long. Trimming shortened V by 7 bases and J by 3 bases, and 16 bases separated the two germline ends.

This chain connects TRBV4-1 to TRBJ1-4, with D uncertain. Germline CDR1 reads MGHRA; CDR2 reads YSYEKL. This CDR3 spans 13 amino acids. Deletions cut 4 bases from V and 4 bases from J, with 7 bases between. CDR3 in amino acids: CASSPAVNEKLFF. CDR3 bases: TGCGCCAGCAGCCCCGCAGTTAATGAAAAACTGTTTTTT.

This clonotype was seen ten or more times. The CDR3 here is CASSQDGGGVPYEQYF. In DNA form, the CDR3 reads TGCGCCAGCAGCCAAGACGGAGGAGGGGTTCCCTACGAGCAGTACTTC. The rearrangement links TRBV4-3 to TRBJ2-7; D possibly corresponds to TRBD2 (6 bases). This CDR3 has 16 amino acids. V lost 0 bases to trimming and J lost 2 bases, with 14 bases between them. Germline CDR1 and CDR2: LGHNA and YSLEER.

This clonotype was recorded many times. The rearrangement links TRBV28 to TRBJ2-5; 7 positions agree with TRBD2. Germline CDR1 reads MDHEN; CDR2 reads SYDVKM. The length of the CDR3 is 16 residues. Trimming at V came to 3 bases and at J to 2 bases, leaving 9 bases not matched to a gene. The CDR3 loop reads CASSLVWRERQETQYF. In nucleotides, the CDR3 is TGTGCCAGCAGTTTGGTGTGGCGGGAGAGGCAAGAGACCCAGTACTTC.